A single sample is the source of the 10 T cell receptor beta chains below, sequenced in a study of OX40 agonist ivuxolimab in advanced cancers. Library preparation was by the immunoSEQ multiplex PCR assay. This is the immuneACCESS table as TCRdb keeps it, with only in-frame sequences that have V and J called. A part of the clones is gone; compared with another copy, unresolved V genes explain less than half, and the rest is unexplained. The sample table records some 65,000 clones; about 90% of these occur just once. Of the sample, about 2.7% falls within the top ten clones. This specimen was CD4+ or CD8+ T cells sorted from blood, taken in a trial of the OX40 agonist ivuxolimab. These receptors all come from an adult with an advanced solid tumor such as melanoma, head and neck, liver or kidney cancer.

The gene calls are TRBV11-1 and TRBJ1-6, with TRBD1 as a possible D gene (6 bases). Trimming shortened V by 8 bases and J by 1 base, and 12 bases separated the two germline ends. The CDR3 extends over 15 amino acids. Germline loops: CDR1 SGHAT, CDR2 FQDESV (reference sequence). The CDR3, as DNA: TGTGCCAGCTTCTGTACAGGGTCCTATAATTCACCCCTCCACTTT. Its protein is CASFCTGSYNSPLHF.

The V call is TRBV5-6, the J call TRBJ2-7; no clear D. The V gene lost 0 bases and the J gene lost 2 bases, with 9 bases spanning the gap. Germline lookup yields CDR1 SGHDT and CDR2 YYEEEE. The CDR3 covers 14 residues. The CDR3 coding sequence is TGTGCCAGCAGCTTGGTTACCTCCACCTACGAGCAGTACTTC. Its translation is CASSLVTSTYEQYF.

This rearrangement joins TRBV14 to TRBJ2-2, with TRBD2 matching 13 bases. The V segment lost 3 bases and the J segment 6 bases; nucleotides outside the gene matches: 7. Germline CDR1 reads SGHDN; CDR2 reads FVKESK. The length of the CDR3 is 17 residues. CDR3 sequence (DNA): TGTGCCAGCAGCCACCCCGGACTAGCGGGAGACGCCGGGGAGCTGTTTTTT. Translation: CASSHPGLAGDAGELFF.

The table lists this clone with a count of one. CDR3 residues: CASSGDTENTEAFF. CDR3 bases: TGTGCCAGCAGCGGGGACACCGAGAACACTGAAGCTTTCTTT. The chain is built from TRBV7-9 and TRBJ1-1; a possible D gene is TRBD1 (6 bases). The CDR3 is 14 residues long. The V and J ends lost 5 bases and 1 base respectively, with 11 bases between them. Germline V gene lookup returns CDR1 SEHNR and CDR2 FQNEAQ (reference sequence). Using reference TRBV7-9 and TRBJ1-1 for the parts outside the CDR3, the full variable domain is DTGVSQNPRHKITKRGQNVTFRCDPISEHNRLYWYRQTLGQGPEFLTYFQNEAQLEKSRLLSDRFSAERPKGSFSTLEIQRTEQGDSAMYLCASSGDTENTEAFFGQGTRLTVV.

V and J are TRBV7-6 and TRBJ2-2, with D perhaps being TRBD1 or TRBD2 (5 bases each). CDR1 is SGHVS and CDR2 is FNYEAQ in the germline V gene. The CDR3 sequence is 13 residues long. The V end lost 5 bases, the J end lost 8 bases, and 12 bases lay between the germline ends. The DNA for the CDR3 is TGTGCCAGCAGCCCCGGGGCAGATGGGGAGCTGTTTTTT. Its translation is CASSPGADGELFF.

The V and J genes are TRBV11-2 and TRBJ2-5; D may be TRBD1 (5 bases). This CDR3 region has 14 residues. Germline loops: CDR1 SGHAT, CDR2 FQNNGV. Trimming shortened V by 8 bases and J by 0 bases, and 13 bases separated the two germline ends. The CDR3 coding sequence is TGTGCCAGCCTGCGGTCAGGGAACCAAGAGACCCAGTACTTC. Protein: CASLRSGNQETQYF.

The chain carries TRBV6-1 and TRBJ1-1; 10 bases are a match to TRBD1. CDR3 length: 15 amino acids. V was clipped by 5 bases and J by 3 bases; unmatched bases: 6. Germline V gives CDR1 MNHNS, CDR2 SASEGT. The CDR3 DNA reads as TGTGCCAGCAGTCACCTTGGGACAGGGGACACTGAAGCTTTCTTT. Its translation is CASSHLGTGDTEAFF.

This chain joins TRBV19 and TRBJ1-1; tentative D call: TRBD1 (6 bases). There are 16 residues in the CDR3. Per the germline V gene, CDR1 is LNHDA and CDR2 is SQIVND (reference sequence). V lost 2 bases to trimming and J lost 7 bases, with 20 bases between them. CDR3 nucleotides: TGTGCCAGTAGTATAATCAGCAAGGGGGTTATTTTTGAAGCTTTCTTT. Its protein is CASSIISKGVIFEAFF. Combining the CDR3 with reference TRBV19 and TRBJ1-1 gives the whole variable domain DGGITQSPKYLFRKEGQNVTLSCEQNLNHDAMYWYRQDPGQGLRLIYYSQIVNDFQKGDIAEGYSVSREKKESFPLTVTSAQKNPTAFYLCASSIISKGVIFEAFFGQGTRLTVV.

V usage is TRBV19 and J usage is TRBJ2-7, with D possibly TRBD2 on 5 matching bases. CDR1 is LNHDA, CDR2 SQIVND, per germline (reference sequence). The CDR3 sequence is 14 residues long. V was cut by 3 bases and J by 3 bases, with 12 bases left in between. The CDR3 region is CASSIPGINYEQYF. The CDR3 nucleotides are TGTGCCAGTAGTATCCCCGGGATAAACTACGAGCAGTACTTC.

CDR3 in amino acids: CASSFLGTEAFF. The CDR3 DNA is TGTGCCAGCAGTTTCTTAGGCACTGAAGCTTTCTTT. The chain employs TRBV27 and TRBJ1-1, with unresolved D. The CDR3 is 12 amino acids. CDR1 is MNHEY, CDR2 SMNVEV, per germline (reference sequence). V gave up 3 bases and J gave up 4 bases, with 6 bases separating them.